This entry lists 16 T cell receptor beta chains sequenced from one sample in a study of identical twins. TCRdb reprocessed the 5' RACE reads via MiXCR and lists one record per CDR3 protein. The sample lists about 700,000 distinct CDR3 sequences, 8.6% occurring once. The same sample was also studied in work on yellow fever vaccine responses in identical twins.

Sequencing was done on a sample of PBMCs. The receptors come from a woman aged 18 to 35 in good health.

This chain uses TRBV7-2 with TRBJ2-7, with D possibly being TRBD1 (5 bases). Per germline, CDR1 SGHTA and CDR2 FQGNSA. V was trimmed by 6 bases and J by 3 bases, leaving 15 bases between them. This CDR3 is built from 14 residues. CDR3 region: CASSLGREVYEQYF. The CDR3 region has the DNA TGTGCCAGCAGTCTCGGCAGGGAAGTCTACGAGCAGTACTTC.

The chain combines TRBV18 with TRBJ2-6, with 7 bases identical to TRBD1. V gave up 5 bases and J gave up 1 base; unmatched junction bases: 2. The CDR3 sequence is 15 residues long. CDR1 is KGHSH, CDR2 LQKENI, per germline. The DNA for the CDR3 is TGTGCCAGCTCAAGGGGGCATTCTGGGGCCAACGTCCTGACTTTC. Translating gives CASSRGHSGANVLTF.

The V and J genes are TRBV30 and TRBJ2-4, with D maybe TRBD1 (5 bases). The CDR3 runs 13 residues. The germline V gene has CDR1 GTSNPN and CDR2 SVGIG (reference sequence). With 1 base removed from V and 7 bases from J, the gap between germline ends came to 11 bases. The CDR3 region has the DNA TGTGCCTGGAGTGACCAGGGTTGGAACATTCAGTACTTC. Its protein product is CAWSDQGWNIQYF.

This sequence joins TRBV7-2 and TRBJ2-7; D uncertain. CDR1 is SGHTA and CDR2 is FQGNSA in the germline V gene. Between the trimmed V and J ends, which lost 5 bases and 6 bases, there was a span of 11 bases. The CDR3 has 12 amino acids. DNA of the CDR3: TGTGCCAGCAGCGCCTCCGACCGCGAGCAGTACTTC. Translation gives CASSASDREQYF.

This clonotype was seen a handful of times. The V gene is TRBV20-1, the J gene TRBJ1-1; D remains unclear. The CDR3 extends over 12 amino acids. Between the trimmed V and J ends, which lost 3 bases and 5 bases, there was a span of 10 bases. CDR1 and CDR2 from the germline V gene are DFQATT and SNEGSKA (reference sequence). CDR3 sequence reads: CSASGSVTEAFF. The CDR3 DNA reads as TGCAGTGCTAGCGGGTCGGTGACTGAAGCTTTCTTT.

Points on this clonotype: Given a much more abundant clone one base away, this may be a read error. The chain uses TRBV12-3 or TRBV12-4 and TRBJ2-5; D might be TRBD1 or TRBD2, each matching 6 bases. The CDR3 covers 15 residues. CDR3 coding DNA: TGTTCCAGCACCGAACAGGGAGGCGGCCAAGAGACCCAGTACTTC. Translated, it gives CSSTEQGGGQETQYF.

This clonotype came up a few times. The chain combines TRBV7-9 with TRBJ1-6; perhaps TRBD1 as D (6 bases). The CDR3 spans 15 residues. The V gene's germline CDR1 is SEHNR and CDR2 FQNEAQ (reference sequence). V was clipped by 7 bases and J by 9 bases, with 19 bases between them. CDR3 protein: CASTLGGALSSPLHF. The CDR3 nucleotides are TGTGCCAGCACGCTGGGGGGCGCATTAAGTTCACCCCTCCACTTT.

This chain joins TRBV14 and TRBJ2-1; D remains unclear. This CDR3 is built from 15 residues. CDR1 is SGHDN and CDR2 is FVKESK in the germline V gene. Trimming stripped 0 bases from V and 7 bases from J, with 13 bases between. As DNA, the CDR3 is TGTGCCAGCAGCCAAGATTTTCTTAGTTCGAATGAGCAGTTCTTC. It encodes CASSQDFLSSNEQFF.

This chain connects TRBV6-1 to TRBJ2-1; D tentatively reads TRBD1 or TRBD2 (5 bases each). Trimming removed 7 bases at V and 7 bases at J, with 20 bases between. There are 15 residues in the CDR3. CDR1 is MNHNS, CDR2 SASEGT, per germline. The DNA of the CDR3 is TGTGCCAGCAAACATACGCCTGGGGGTGGGAATGAGCAGTTCTTC. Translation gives CASKHTPGGGNEQFF.

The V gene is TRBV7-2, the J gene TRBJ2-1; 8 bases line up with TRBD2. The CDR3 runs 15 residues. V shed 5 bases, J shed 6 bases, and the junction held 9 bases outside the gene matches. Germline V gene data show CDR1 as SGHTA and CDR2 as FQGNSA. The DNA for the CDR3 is TGTGCCAGCAGCCCCCGCGGGGGGTACGGCAATGAGCAGTTCTTC. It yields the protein CASSPRGGYGNEQFF.

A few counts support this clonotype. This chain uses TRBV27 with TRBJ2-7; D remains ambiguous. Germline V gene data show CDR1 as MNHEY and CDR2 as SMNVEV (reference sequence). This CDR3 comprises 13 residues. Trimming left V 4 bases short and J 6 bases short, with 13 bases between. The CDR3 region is CASSSSNWREQYF. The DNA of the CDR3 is TGTGCCAGCAGTTCCTCCAATTGGCGCGAGCAGTACTTC.

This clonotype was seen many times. CDR3 region: CASSLAGTVNGYTF. DNA of the CDR3: TGTGCCAGCAGCTTGGCAGGGACTGTCAATGGCTACACCTTC. The gene calls are TRBV5-6 and TRBJ1-2; a weak D match, TRBD1 (5 bases). The CDR3 extends over 14 amino acids. Per the germline V gene, CDR1 is SGHDT and CDR2 is YYEEEE. Trimming took 0 bases from V and 6 from J, leaving 12 bases between them.

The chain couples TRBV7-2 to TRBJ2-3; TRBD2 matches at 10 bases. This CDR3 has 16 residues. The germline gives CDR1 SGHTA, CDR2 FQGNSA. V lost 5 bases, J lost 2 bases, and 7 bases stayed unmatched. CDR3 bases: TGTGCCAGCAGCGTACTGAGCGGGGGGGCCACAGATACGCAGTATTTT. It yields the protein CASSVLSGGATDTQYF. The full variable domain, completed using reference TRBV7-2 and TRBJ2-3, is GAGVSQSPSNKVTEKGKDVELRCDPISGHTALYWYRQSLGQGLEFLIYFQGNSAPDKSGLPSDRFSAERTGGSVSTLTIQRTQQEDSAVYLCASSVLSGGATDTQYFGPGTRLTVL.

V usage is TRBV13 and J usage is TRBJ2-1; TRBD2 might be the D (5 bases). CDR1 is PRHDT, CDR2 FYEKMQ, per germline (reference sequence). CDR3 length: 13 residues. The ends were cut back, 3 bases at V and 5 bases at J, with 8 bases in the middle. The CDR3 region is CASSFGLNNEQFF. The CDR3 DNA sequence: TGTGCCAGCAGCTTCGGACTGAACAATGAGCAGTTCTTC.

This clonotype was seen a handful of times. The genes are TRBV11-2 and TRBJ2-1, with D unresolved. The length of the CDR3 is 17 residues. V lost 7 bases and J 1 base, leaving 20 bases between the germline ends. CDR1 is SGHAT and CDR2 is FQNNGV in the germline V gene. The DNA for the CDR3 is TGTGCCAGCAAACGTTTTGGTCTTACCAAATCCTACAATGAGCAGTTCTTC. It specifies CASKRFGLTKSYNEQFF.

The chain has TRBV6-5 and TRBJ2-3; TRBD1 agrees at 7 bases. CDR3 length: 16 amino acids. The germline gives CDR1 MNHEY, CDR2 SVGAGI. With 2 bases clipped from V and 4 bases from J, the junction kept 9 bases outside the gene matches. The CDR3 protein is CASSYRAMTGSDTQYF. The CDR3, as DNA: TGTGCCAGCAGTTACAGAGCAATGACAGGGTCAGATACGCAGTATTTT.